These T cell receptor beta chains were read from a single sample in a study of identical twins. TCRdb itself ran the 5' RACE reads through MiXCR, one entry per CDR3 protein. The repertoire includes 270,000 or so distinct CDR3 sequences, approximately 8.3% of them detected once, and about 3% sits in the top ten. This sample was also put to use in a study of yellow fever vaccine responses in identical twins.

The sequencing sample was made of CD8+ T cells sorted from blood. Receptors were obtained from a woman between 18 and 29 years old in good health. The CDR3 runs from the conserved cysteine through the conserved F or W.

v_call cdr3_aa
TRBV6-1 CASMGDRSWAYGYTF
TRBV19 CASSMGDLGDEQYF
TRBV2 CASSEDPTSGDTDTQYF
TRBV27 CASSLAWRTGELFF
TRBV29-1 CSVHGTSGKKNTGELFF
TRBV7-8 CASSLQASGELFF
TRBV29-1 CSVEDGYSSYEQYF
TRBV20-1 CSANTGGASYNEQFF
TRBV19 CASSIVGGSNTEAFF
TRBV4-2 CASSQDTGPTNEKLFF
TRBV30 CAWGVGTEAFF
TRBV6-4 CASSAGGQGHNEQFF
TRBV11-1 CASSLSQEQFF
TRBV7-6 CASSLYSVDTQYF
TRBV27 CASGPGGETQYF
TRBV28 CASTPPGAGGYEQYF
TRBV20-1 CSARAVNTGELFF
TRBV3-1 CASSQDGFTYEQYF
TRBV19 CASRQPLNTGELFF
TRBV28 CASSSGGMQWGNYGYTF
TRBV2 CASSEAYGNEQFF
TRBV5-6 CASSFLAGFEQYF
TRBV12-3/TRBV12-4 CASRLLRDGNSPLHF
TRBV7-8 CASSKGTGVTEVFF
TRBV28 CASSRSRLTPRTDEVVYEQYF
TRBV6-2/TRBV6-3 CASIGGTRSYNEQFF
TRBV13 CASSGDRGSYEQYF
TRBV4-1 CASSQVATAQETQYF
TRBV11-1 CASRPATTSGGAGTGELFF
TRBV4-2 CASSQEGHEQYF
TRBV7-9 CASIARVGEQFF
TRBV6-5 CASSYRTGGSTDTQYF
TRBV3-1 CASSYLPGTSGKTGELFF
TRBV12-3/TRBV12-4 CASSLDPQQFF
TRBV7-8 CASSPVAGGIQETQYF
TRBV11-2 CASSTTQPNRGNTEAFF
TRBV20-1 CSARDGMGTPYEQYF
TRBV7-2 CASSLNRGGSTEAFF
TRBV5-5 CASSLVAAQETQYF
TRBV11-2 CASSLSPGAGDITEAFF
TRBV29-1 CSVEGGRQNNFYGYTF
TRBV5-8 CASSLSAPGVYEQYF
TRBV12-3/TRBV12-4 CASYPSGQNYGYTF
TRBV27 CASSTGGVEQFF
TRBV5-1 CASSFSRMETQYF
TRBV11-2 CASSWGQGAYSSYEQYF
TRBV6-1 CASSEGESSYNEQFF
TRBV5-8 CASSLSGGILYEQYF
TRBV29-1 CSVGLADTIQYF
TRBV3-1 CASSQHKGLEQFF
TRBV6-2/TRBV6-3 CASSPDTEAFF
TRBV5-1 CASSFWRGAADTQYF
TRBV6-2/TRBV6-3 CASRWSRDRDQPQHF
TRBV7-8 CASNVAGAKLNEQFF
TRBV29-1 CSVVAGKQLLYQETQYF
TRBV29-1 CSVPGGDNTEAFF
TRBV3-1 CASSQGTSDEQYF